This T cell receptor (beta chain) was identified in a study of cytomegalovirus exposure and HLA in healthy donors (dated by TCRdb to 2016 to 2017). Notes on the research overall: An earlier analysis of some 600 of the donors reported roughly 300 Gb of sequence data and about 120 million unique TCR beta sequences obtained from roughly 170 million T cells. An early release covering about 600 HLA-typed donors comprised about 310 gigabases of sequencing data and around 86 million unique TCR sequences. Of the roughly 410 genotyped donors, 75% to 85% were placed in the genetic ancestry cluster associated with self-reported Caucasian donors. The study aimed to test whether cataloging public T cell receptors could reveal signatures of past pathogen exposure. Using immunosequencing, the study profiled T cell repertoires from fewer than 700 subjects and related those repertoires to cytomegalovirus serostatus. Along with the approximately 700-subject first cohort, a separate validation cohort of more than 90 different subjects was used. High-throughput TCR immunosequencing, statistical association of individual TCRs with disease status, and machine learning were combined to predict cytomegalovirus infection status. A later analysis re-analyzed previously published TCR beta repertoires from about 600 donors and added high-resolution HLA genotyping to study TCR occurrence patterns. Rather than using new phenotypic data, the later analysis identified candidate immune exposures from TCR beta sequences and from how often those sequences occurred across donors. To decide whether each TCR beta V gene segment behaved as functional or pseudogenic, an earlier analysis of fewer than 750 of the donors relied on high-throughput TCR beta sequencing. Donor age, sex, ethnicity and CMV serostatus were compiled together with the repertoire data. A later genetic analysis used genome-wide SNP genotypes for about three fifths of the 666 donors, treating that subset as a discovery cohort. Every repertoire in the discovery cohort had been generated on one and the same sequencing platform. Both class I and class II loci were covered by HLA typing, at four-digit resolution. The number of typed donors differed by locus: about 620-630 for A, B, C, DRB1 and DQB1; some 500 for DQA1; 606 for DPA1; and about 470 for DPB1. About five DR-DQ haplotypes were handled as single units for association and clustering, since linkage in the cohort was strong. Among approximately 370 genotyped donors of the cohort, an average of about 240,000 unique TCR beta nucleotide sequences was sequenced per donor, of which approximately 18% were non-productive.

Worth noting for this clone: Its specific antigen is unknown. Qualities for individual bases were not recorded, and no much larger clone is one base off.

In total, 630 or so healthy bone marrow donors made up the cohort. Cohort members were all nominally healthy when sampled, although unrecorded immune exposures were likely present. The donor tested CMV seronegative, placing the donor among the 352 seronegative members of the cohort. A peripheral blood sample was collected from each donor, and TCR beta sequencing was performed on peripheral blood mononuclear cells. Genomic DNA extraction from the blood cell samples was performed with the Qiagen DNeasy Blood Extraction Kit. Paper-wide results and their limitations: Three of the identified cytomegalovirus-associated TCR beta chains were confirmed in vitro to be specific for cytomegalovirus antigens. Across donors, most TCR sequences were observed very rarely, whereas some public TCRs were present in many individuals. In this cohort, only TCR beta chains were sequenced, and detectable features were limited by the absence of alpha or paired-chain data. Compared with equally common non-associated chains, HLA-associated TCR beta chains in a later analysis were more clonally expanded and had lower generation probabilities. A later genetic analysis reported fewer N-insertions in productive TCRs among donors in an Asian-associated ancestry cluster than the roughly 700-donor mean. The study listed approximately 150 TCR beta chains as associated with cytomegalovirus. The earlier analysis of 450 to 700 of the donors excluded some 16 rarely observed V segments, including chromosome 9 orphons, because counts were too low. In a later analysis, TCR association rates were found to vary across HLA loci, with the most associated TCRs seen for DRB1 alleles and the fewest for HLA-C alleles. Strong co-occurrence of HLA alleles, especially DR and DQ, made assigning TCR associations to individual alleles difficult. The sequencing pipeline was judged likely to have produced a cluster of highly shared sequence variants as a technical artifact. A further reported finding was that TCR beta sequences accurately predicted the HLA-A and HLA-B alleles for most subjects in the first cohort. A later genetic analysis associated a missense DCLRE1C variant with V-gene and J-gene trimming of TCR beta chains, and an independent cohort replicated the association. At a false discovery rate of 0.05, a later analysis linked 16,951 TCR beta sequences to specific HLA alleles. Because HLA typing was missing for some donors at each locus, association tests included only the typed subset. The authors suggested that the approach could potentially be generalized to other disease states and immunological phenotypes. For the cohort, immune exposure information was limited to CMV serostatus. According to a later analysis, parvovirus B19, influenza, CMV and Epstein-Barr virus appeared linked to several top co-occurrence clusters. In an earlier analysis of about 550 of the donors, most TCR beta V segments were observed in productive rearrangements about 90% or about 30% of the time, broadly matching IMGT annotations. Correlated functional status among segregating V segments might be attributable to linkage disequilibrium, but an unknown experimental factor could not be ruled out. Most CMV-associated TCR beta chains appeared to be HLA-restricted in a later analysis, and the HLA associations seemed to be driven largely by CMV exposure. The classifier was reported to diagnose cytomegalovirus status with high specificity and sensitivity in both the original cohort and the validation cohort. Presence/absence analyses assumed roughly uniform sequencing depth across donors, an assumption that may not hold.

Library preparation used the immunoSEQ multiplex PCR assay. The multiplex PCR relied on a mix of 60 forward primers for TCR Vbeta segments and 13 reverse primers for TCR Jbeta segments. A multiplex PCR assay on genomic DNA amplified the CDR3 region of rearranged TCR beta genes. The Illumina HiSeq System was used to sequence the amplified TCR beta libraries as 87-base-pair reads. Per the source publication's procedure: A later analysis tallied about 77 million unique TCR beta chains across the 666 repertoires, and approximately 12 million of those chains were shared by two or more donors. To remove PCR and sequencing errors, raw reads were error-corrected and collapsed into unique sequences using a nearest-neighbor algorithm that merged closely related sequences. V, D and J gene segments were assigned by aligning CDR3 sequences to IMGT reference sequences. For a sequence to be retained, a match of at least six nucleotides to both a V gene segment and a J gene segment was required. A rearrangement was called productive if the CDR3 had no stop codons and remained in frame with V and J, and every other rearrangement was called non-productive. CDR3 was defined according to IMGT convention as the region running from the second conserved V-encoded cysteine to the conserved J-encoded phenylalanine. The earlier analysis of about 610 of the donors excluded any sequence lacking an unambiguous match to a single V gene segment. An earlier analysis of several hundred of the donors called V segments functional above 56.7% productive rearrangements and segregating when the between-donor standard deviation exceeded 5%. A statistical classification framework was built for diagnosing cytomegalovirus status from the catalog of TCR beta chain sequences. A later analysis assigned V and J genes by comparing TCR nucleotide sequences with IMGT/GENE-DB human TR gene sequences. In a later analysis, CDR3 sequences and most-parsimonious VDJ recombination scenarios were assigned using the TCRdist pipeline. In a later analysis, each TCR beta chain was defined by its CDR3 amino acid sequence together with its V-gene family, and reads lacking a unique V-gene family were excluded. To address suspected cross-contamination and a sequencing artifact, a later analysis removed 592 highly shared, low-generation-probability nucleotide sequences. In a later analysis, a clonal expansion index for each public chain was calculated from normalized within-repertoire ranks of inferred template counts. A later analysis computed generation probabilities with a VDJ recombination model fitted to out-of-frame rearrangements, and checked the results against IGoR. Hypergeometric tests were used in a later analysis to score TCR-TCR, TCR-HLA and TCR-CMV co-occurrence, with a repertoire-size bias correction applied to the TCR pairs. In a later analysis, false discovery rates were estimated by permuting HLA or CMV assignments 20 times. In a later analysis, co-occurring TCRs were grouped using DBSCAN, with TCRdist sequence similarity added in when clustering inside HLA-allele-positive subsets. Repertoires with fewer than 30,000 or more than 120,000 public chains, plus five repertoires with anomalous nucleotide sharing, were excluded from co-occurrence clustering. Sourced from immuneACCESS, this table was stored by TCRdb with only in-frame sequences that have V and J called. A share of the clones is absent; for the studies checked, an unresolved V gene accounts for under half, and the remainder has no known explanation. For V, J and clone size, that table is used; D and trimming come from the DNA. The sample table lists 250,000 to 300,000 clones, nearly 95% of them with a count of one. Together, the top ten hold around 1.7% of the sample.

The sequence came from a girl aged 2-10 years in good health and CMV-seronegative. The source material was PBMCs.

The bases are TGTGCCAGCAGCTCACTAAGATGGAATGAGACCCAGTACTTC. This translates into CASSSLRWNETQYF. The sequence is built from TRBV27 and TRBJ2-5, with an unclear D gene assignment. Per the germline V gene (reference sequence), MNHEY is the CDR1 and SMNVEV is the CDR2. The CDR3 runs 14 residues from the cysteine to the phenylalanine. CDR3 DNA is the only sequence kept; it has 42 bases, read in frame from the first base. Trimming removed 6 bases from V and 5 bases from J, leaving 16 bases between the germline ends.